This T cell receptor (beta chain) was recorded in a study of regulatory T cells in long-lasting Graves disease. Study-level background: Treatment with antithyroid drugs for over 5 years, together with positive TSH receptor antibodies, meant persistent Graves' disease. Findings and caveats of the study: Persistent disease preferred TRBV28, TRBJ1-2 and TRBJ2-5; new disease, TRBV20-1 and TRBJ2-1.

This clonotype was observed at least ten times. What it binds is not known. As to time point: persistent/refractory GD, antithyroid drugs over 5 years with positive TRAb. The TCR library was made from RNA that had been extracted from PBMCs in TRIzol. The germline CDR1 and CDR2 sequences are DFQATT and SNEGSKA (reference sequence). With V trimmed by 4 bases and J by 8 bases, 6 bases remained unmatched. The CDR3 covers 14 residues. According to the study, TCR beta libraries were built with iRepertoire HTBI primers and CDR3-region Arm-PCR. TCRdb re-derived calls from the multiplex PCR reads in MiXCR, one entry per CDR3 protein. The sample contains a few hundred thousand distinct CDR3 sequences, 22% of which appear only once.

This chain joins TRBV20-1 and TRBJ2-2; 11 positions agree with TRBD2. The starting material was peripheral blood mononuclear cells (PBMCs), obtained when the disease was refractory, from a patient treated with antithyroid drugs. The sequence was collected from a female donor with Graves disease. The CDR3 loop is CSAKGLAGLGELFF. DNA for the CDR3: TGCAGTGCTAAAGGACTAGCGGGTTTAGGGGAGCTGTTTTTT.